These 3 T cell receptor beta chains came from one sample sequenced in a study of shared clonotypes between healthy human individuals. Here immunoSEQ multiplex PCR was the method, and the copy in TCRdb shows in-frame clones only, minus some. The table shows 2.5 million or so clones, with about 92% occurring only once. Sequencing input: naive CD4+ T cells sorted from blood. Subset meaning: CD45RA+ positively selected. The receptors here all came from a man younger than 35 in good health.

V gene TRBV11-2 combines with J gene TRBJ2-3, with 10 bases lining up with TRBD2. This CDR3 comprises 15 residues. Germline assignment: CDR1 SGHAT and CDR2 FQNNGV. Unmatched junction bases numbered 4, after V lost 3 bases and J lost 4 bases. The CDR3: CASSLTSGRADTQYF. The CDR3 DNA follows: TGTGCCAGCAGCTTGACCAGCGGGAGGGCAGATACGCAGTATTTT.

The chain carries TRBV5-6 and TRBJ1-6, with D uncertain. V was trimmed by 0 bases and J by 8 bases, leaving 12 bases between them. Germline V gene data show CDR1 as SGHDT and CDR2 as YYEEEE. The CDR3 consists of 15 residues. CDR3 amino acids: CASSLAAGRDSPLHF. DNA for the CDR3: TGTGCCAGCAGCTTGGCCGCAGGTCGGGATTCACCCCTCCACTTT.

This chain uses TRBV2 with TRBJ1-5, with D unclear. Germline V gene lookup returns CDR1 SNHLY and CDR2 FYNNEI. CDR3 length: 16 amino acids. V shed 7 bases and J shed 1 base, with 17 bases lying between them. CDR3 amino acids: CASKEQAYGSNQPQHF. The CDR3 coding sequence is TGTGCCAGCAAGGAGCAGGCTTATGGGAGCAATCAGCCCCAGCATTTT. The full variable domain, completed using reference TRBV2 and TRBJ1-5, is EPEVTQTPSHQVTQMGQEVILRCVPISNHLYFYWYRQILGQKVEFLVSFYNNEISEKSEIFDDQFSVERPDGSNFTLKIRSTKLEDSAMYFCASKEQAYGSNQPQHFGDGTRLSIL.